This entry lists 3 T cell receptor beta chains sequenced from one sample in a study of radiation and T cells in renal cell carcinoma. The method was immunoSEQ multiplex PCR; TCRdb's version includes in-frame clones alone and lacks a portion of them. The table records some 100,000 clones, around 80% of them present only once. Noted time point: blood 4 weeks post-SBRT, at nephrectomy. Treatment described: 15 Gy SBRT to primary tumor, nephrectomy 4 weeks later. This sample comprised blood, obtained from a patient whose treatment included radiotherapy and nephrectomy. The receptors were sampled from a man aged 55-75 years with renal cell carcinoma.

The chain uses TRBV7-9 and TRBJ1-2; TRBD1 aligns across 7 bases. Germline assignment: CDR1 SEHNR and CDR2 FQNEAQ (reference sequence). The CDR3 runs to 16 residues. V was clipped by 4 bases and J by 0 bases; unmatched bases: 8. The DNA of the CDR3 is TGTGCCAGCAGCTCCTCCCGGACAGGAGCTAACTATGGCTACACCTTC. Its protein is CASSSSRTGANYGYTF. Filled out from reference TRBV7-9 and TRBJ1-2, the complete variable domain reads DTGVSQNPRHKITKRGQNVTFRCDPISEHNRLYWYRQTLGQGPEFLTYFQNEAQLEKSRLLSDRFSAERPKGSFSTLEIQRTEQGDSAMYLCASSSSRTGANYGYTFGSGTRLTVV.

V gene TRBV7-3 combines with J gene TRBJ1-1, with D unresolved. Trimming cost V 6 bases and J 1 base, with 12 bases left between them. Germline loops: CDR1 SGHTA, CDR2 FQGTGA. The CDR3 runs to 14 residues. This chain's CDR3 is CASSAVAGNTEAFF. CDR3 sequence (DNA): TGTGCCAGCAGTGCTGTTGCGGGGAACACTGAAGCTTTCTTT.

The genes are TRBV7-2 and TRBJ1-5; 9 bases are a match to TRBD1. Germline CDR1 and CDR2: SGHTA and FQGNSA. V shed 5 bases and J 3 bases; nucleotides not matched to a gene: 8. The CDR3 runs 16 residues. The CDR3: CASSHRTGAHNQPQHF. The CDR3 coding sequence is TGTGCCAGCAGCCACCGGACAGGGGCCCACAATCAGCCCCAGCATTTT.